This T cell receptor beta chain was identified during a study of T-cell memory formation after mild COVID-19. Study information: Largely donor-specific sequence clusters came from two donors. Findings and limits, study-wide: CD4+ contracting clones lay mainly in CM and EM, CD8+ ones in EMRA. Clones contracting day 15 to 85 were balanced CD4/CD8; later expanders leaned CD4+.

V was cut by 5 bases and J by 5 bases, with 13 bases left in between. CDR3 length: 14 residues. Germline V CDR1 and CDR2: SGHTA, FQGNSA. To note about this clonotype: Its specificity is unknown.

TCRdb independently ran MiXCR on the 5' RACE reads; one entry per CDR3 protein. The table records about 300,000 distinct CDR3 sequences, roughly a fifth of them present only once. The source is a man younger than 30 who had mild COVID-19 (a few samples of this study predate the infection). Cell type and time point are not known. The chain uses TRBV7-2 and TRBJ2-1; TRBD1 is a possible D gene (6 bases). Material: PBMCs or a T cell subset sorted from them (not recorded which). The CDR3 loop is CASSVGGTHNEQFF. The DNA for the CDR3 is TGTGCCAGCAGCGTAGGTGGGACACACAATGAGCAGTTCTTC.